This T cell receptor (beta chain) is from a study of response to subunit inactivated influenza vaccine. General study points: Authors suggested that a seasonal influenza vaccination recruits few new T cells each time.

V gave up 2 bases and J gave up 7 bases; unmatched junction bases: 7. The CDR3 runs to 16 residues. Germline loops: CDR1 LGHNA, CDR2 YSLEER. This clonotype was counted between two and nine times. Its cognate antigen is unknown. TCRdb reprocessed the RT-PCR reads with MiXCR, giving one entry per CDR3 protein. This table has some 640,000 distinct CDR3 sequences, approximately 15% appearing once. V and J are TRBV4-3 and TRBJ2-1, with 11 bases aligning to TRBD2. The sequence was collected from a man in his fifties who received an inactivated influenza vaccine. The material was PBMCs from blood, obtained 14 days before vaccination. Written as DNA, the CDR3 is TGCGCCAGCAGCCAACTTAGCGGGGGGGCATCGAATGAGCAGTTCTTC. This translates into CASSQLSGGASNEQFF.